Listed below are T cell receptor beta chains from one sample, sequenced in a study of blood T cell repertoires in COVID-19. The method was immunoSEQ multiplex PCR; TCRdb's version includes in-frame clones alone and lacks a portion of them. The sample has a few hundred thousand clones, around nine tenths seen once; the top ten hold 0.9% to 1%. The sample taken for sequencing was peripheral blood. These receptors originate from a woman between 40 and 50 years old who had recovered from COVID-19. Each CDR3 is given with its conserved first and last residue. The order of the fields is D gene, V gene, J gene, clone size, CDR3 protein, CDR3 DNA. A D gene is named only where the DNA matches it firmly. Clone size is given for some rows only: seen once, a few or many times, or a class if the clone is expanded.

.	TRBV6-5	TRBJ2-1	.	CASSLGDNEQFF	TGTGCCAGCAGCCTAGGGGACAATGAGCAGTTCTTC
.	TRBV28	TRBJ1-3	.	CASSLSGPGNTIYF	TGTGCCAGCAGTTTATCAGGGCCCGGAAACACCATATATTTT
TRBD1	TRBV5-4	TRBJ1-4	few	CASSLGQGELFF	TGTGCCAGCAGCTTGGGGCAGGGGGAACTGTTTTTT
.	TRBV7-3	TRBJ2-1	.	CASSLSGEYYNEQFF	TGTGCCAGCAGCTTATCAGGGGAGTACTACAATGAGCAGTTCTTC
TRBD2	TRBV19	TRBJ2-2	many	CASTGTSGSTGELFF	TGTGCCAGTACCGGGACTAGCGGGAGTACCGGGGAGCTGTTTTTT
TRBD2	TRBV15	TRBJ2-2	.	CATSRARAGGLGTGELFF	TGTGCCACCAGCAGAGCCAGAGCGGGAGGTCTCGGGACCGGGGAGCTGTTTTTT
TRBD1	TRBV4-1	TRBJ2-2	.	CASSVGGFQGGELFF	TGCGCCAGCAGCGTAGGGGGCTTTCAGGGCGGGGAGCTGTTTTTT
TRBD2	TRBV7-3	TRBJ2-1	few	CASSLAGGPYNEQFF	TGTGCCAGCAGCCTAGCGGGAGGGCCCTACAATGAGCAGTTCTTC
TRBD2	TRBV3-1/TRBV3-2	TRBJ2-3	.	CASSQWGTSGRSTDTQYF	TGTGCCAGCAGCCAGTGGGGGACTAGCGGGAGGAGCACAGATACGCAGTATTTT
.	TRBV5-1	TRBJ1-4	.	CASSLQNDNEKLFF	TGCGCCAGCAGCCTACAGAATGATAATGAAAAACTGTTTTTT
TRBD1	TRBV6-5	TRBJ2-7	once	CASTQTGGTYEQYF	TGTGCCAGCACTCAGACAGGGGGGACCTACGAGCAGTACTTC
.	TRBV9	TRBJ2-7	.	CASSVGPDSYEQYF	TGTGCCAGCAGCGTAGGGCCAGATTCCTACGAGCAGTACTTC
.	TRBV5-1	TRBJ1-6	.	CASSLDGIGSPLHF	TGCGCCAGCAGCTTGGACGGTATTGGTTCACCCCTCCACTTT
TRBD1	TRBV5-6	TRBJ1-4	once	CASSSTGGSEKLFF	TGTGCCAGCAGCTCGACAGGGGGAAGTGAAAAACTGTTTTTT
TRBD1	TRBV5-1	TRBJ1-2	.	CASSPTGGGDGYTF	TGCGCCAGCAGCCCAACAGGGGGAGGAGATGGCTACACCTTC
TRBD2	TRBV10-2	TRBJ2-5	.	CASSGTSGRRETQYF	TGCGCCAGCAGTGGGACTAGCGGGAGACGAGAGACCCAGTACTTC
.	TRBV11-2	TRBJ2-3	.	CASSFGDTDTQYF	TGTGCCAGCAGCTTTGGAGACACAGATACGCAGTATTTT
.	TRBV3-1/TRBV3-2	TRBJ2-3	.	CASSTPSGKSTDTQYF	TGTGCCAGCAGCACTCCGAGCGGAAAAAGCACAGATACGCAGTATTTT
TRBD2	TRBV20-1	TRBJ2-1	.	CSASIAGGPNEQFF	TGCAGTGCTAGTATCGCGGGAGGGCCCAATGAGCAGTTCTTC
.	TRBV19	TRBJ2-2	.	CASRFIGGELFF	TGTGCCAGTAGGTTTATCGGCGGGGAGCTGTTTTTT
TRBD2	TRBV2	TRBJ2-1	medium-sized	CASLTLAGMGYNEQFF	TGTGCCAGCTTGACGTTAGCGGGAATGGGCTACAATGAGCAGTTCTTC
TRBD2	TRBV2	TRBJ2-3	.	CASTPLFTSGTDTQYF	TGTGCCAGCACCCCGCTCTTTACTAGCGGCACAGATACGCAGTATTTT
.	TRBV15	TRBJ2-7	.	CATSRDTTGPAGEYF	TGTGCCACCAGCAGAGATACCACAGGGCCGGCTGGGGAGTACTTC
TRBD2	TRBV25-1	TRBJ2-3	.	CASRTSGSGDTQYF	TGTGCCAGCAGGACTAGCGGGAGCGGAGATACGCAGTATTTT
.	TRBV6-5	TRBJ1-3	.	CASSNPGGAGNTIYF	TGTGCCAGCAGCAATCCTGGGGGCGCTGGAAACACCATATATTTT
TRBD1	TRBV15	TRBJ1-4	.	CATSGPGQGANEKLFF	TGTGCCACCAGCGGTCCGGGACAGGGGGCGAATGAAAAACTGTTTTTT
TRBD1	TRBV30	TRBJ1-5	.	CAWSPLQGGSNQPQHF	TGTGCCTGGAGCCCTTTACAGGGGGGGAGCAATCAGCCCCAGCATTTT
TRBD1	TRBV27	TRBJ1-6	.	CASRTGVTNSPLHF	TGTGCCAGCAGGACAGGGGTTACTAATTCACCCCTCCACTTT
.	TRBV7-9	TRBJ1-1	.	CASSSLISTAEAFF	TGTGCCAGCAGCTCCTTGATTTCGACAGCTGAAGCTTTCTTT